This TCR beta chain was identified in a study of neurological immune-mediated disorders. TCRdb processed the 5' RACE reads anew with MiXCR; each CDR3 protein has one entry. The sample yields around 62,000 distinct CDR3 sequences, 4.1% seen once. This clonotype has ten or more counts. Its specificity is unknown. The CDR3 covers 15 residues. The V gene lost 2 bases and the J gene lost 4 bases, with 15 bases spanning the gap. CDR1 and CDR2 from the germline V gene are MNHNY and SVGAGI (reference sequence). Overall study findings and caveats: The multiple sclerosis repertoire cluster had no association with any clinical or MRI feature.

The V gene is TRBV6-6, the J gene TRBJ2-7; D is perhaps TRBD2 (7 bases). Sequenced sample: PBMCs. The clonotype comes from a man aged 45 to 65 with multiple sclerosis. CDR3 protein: CASSYEGGRLYEQYF. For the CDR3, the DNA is TGTGCCAGCAGTTACGAGGGGGGGCGGTTATACGAGCAGTACTTC.